A single sample gave rise to the 13 T cell receptor beta chains below, sequenced in a study of beta chain features in type 1 diabetes. Study findings and constraints: Type 1 diabetes patients had TCRB CDR3s that were shorter (moderately but significantly so) in all four CD4+ subsets.

Expressed TCRB transcripts were sequenced because the entire RNA isolate underwent reverse transcription. Clones were sequenced by immunoSEQ multiplex PCR, and TCRdb holds only the in-frame ones, with some missing. The sample consists of hundreds of thousands of clones, roughly 11% of them appearing once. Antigen specificity for these receptors is unknown. Sequencing input: naive CD4+ T cells from blood. The receptors derive from a man aged 30 to 39 with type 1 diabetes.

The V and J genes are TRBV7-2 and TRBJ1-2; D possibly corresponds to TRBD1 (5 bases). The CDR3 is made up of 13 amino acids. Trimming took off 4 bases at V and 4 bases at J, with 10 bases between the two ends. Germline-derived CDR1 and CDR2 are SGHTA and FQGNSA. The CDR3 sequence is CASSSGLLYGYTF. The CDR3 DNA sequence: TGTGCCAGCAGCTCGGGACTGCTCTATGGCTACACCTTC.

This clone was observed a few times. V is TRBV5-1 and J is TRBJ1-2, with 9 nucleotides matching TRBD1. V was clipped by 4 bases and J by 8 bases; unmatched bases: 12. The germline V gene has CDR1 SGHRS and CDR2 YFSETQ. The CDR3 covers 15 residues. The CDR3 spells CASSTGTGTLLGYTF. The CDR3 bases are TGCGCCAGCAGCACGGGGACAGGGACATTACTAGGCTACACCTTC.

V gene TRBV4-1 combines with J gene TRBJ1-5; no reliable D call. The V gene's germline CDR1 is MGHRA and CDR2 YSYEKL. The V end was cut by 1 base, the J end by 9 bases, with 10 bases between. This CDR3 is 13 amino acids long. CDR3 in amino acids: CASSQGPLRPQHF. The CDR3 DNA reads as TGCGCCAGCAGCCAAGGTCCCCTAAGGCCCCAGCATTTT.

This chain links TRBV2 with TRBJ2-1; D remains unclear. The CDR3 covers 11 residues. The V end was cut by 6 bases, the J end by 10 bases, with 10 bases between. Looked up from germline, CDR1 is SNHLY and CDR2 is FYNNEI. CDR3 region: CASSALGEQFF. As DNA, the CDR3 is TGTGCCAGCAGCGCCCTCGGGGAGCAGTTCTTC.

In DNA form, the CDR3 reads TGTGCCTGGTCGCACCCCTCGACGGGGTCCTATAATTCACCCCTCCACTTT. It codes for CAWSHPSTGSYNSPLHF. The chain uses TRBV30 and TRBJ1-6; D is ambiguous. V lost 5 bases and J lost 1, with 18 bases in between. The CDR3 has 17 residues. Germline V CDR1 and CDR2: GTSNPN, SVGIG (reference sequence).

This clone was seen more than once but under ten times. The rearrangement links TRBV28 to TRBJ1-5; TRBD1 might be the D (6 bases). CDR1 MDHEN and CDR2 SYDVKM come from the germline V gene. The CDR3 runs 15 residues. The V gene lost 5 bases and the J gene lost 3 bases, with 14 bases spanning the gap. The CDR3: CASSRPQGLNQPQHF. For the CDR3, the DNA is TGTGCCAGCAGTCGCCCCCAGGGGCTCAATCAGCCCCAGCATTTT.

This clone has only a few counts. This chain links TRBV29-1 with TRBJ1-2; D ambiguous. Germline V gene sequence: CDR1 SQVTM, CDR2 ANQGSEA. This CDR3 is built from 13 residues. Between the trimmed V and J ends, which lost 4 bases and 4 bases, there was a span of 13 bases. The CDR3 region is CSVAGGLGYGYTF. CDR3 coding DNA: TGCAGCGTTGCGGGAGGGCTGGGCTATGGCTACACCTTC.

This clone was detected only a few times. The rearrangement joins TRBV30 to TRBJ2-7; no clear D. Germline V gene sequence: CDR1 GTSNPN, CDR2 SVGIG (reference sequence). The ends were cut back, 4 bases at V and 3 bases at J, with 13 bases in the middle. CDR3 length equals 13 residues. CDR3 amino acids: CAWTHDINYEQYF. In DNA form, the CDR3 reads TGTGCCTGGACCCATGACATTAACTACGAGCAGTACTTC.

This clone was detected a few times. V usage is TRBV7-3 and J usage is TRBJ2-5, with D tentatively TRBD2 (6 bases). The CDR3 has 14 amino acids. The germline CDR1 and CDR2 sequences are SGHTA and FQGTGA. The V end lost 5 bases, the J end lost 1 base, and 11 bases lay between the germline ends. For the CDR3, the DNA is TGTGCCAGCAGCCCGAGGGGACTCCAAGAGACCCAGTACTTC. As protein: CASSPRGLQETQYF. The full variable domain, its missing parts supplied by reference TRBV7-3 and TRBJ2-5, is GAGVSQTPSNKVTEKGKYVELRCDPISGHTALYWYRQSLGQGPEFLIYFQGTGAADDSGLPNDRFFAVRPEGSVSTLKIQRTERGDSAVYLCASSPRGLQETQYFGPGTRLLVL.

This clone was seen a handful of times. V is TRBV19 and J is TRBJ2-5; D might be TRBD2 (6 bases). The CDR3 covers 15 residues. Trimming shortened V by 5 bases and J by 5 bases, and 18 bases separated the two germline ends. Germline CDR1 reads LNHDA; CDR2 reads SQIVND (reference sequence). Here the CDR3 DNA reads TGTGCCAGTAGTCCTCCGGGGAGAGGAGGGGAGACCCAGTACTTC. This codes for CASSPPGRGGETQYF.

The CDR3 region is CASSLRAGFVNTEAFF. The CDR3 bases are TGTGCCAGCAGCTTAAGGGCAGGGTTCGTGAACACTGAAGCTTTCTTT. The chain links TRBV7-9 to TRBJ1-1; tentatively, D is TRBD1 (5 bases). The CDR3 length is 16 residues. Between the trimmed V and J ends, which lost 2 bases and 0 bases, there was a span of 13 bases. Germline V gene sequence: CDR1 SEHNR, CDR2 FQNEAQ (reference sequence). The full variable domain, its missing parts supplied by reference TRBV7-9 and TRBJ1-1, is DTGVSQNPRHKITKRGQNVTFRCDPISEHNRLYWYRQTLGQGPEFLTYFQNEAQLEKSRLLSDRFSAERPKGSFSTLEIQRTEQGDSAMYLCASSLRAGFVNTEAFFGQGTRLTVV.

This clone has more than one count but fewer than ten. The chain joins TRBV10-3 to TRBJ2-3; D possibly corresponds to TRBD2 (6 bases). The CDR3 covers 16 residues. Germline loops: CDR1 ENHRY, CDR2 SYGVKD. The ends were cut back, 3 bases at V and 1 base at J, with 14 bases in the middle. The CDR3 bases are TGTGCCATCAGTGACTCGTGGGGGGAGGGCACAGATACGCAGTATTTT. This sequence encodes CAISDSWGEGTDTQYF.

This clone was counted only a few times. The chain recombines TRBV29-1 with TRBJ1-3; 7 bases agree with TRBD1. The CDR3 has 15 amino acids. Germline V gene data show CDR1 as SQVTM and CDR2 as ANQGSEA. Unmatched junction bases numbered 7, after V lost 5 bases and J lost 0 bases. The CDR3 sequence: CSVTTGANSGNTIYF. As DNA, the CDR3 is TGCAGCGTTACCACAGGGGCCAACTCTGGAAACACCATATATTTT.